This T cell receptor (beta chain) was identified in a study of T cells in localized non-small cell lung cancer. CDR3 length equals 17 residues. Germline CDR1 MDHEN, CDR2 SYDVKM. V was cut by 5 bases and J by 2 bases, with 20 bases left in between. Repertoires were generated with immunoSEQ multiplex PCR, while TCRdb's copy carries only in-frame clones and drops some. The table has approximately 7,400 clones, 23% seen once. Notes on the study in general: With higher T cell density in blood came longer overall survival. Adjacent lung tissue had a median approximately 57 of the top 100 clones found in the tumor.

This clone turned up a few times. Antigen unknown. The source was lung tumor tissue, collected before any cancer treatment. This chain uses TRBV28 with TRBJ2-3, with a tentative D call TRBD2 (6 bases). The clonotype comes from a man aged 40-75 years with stage III squamous cell lung carcinoma. CDR3 loop: CASSGITIAELTDTQYF. DNA of the CDR3: TGTGCCAGCAGTGGAATCACTATAGCGGAGCTCACAGATACGCAGTATTTT.